This entry lists 4 T cell receptor beta chains sequenced from one sample in a study of blood T cell repertoires in COVID-19. The table came from immunoSEQ multiplex PCR; TCRdb's copy has only in-frame clones and leaves some out. The data contain 71,000 or so clones, approximately 83% of them singletons. Sequenced input: peripheral blood. These receptors came from a man between 65 and 85 years old with acute or convalescent COVID-19.

This chain connects TRBV29-1 to TRBJ2-7; D perhaps matches TRBD1 (6 bases). The length of the CDR3 is 15 residues. Deletions cut 1 base from V and 5 bases from J, with 18 bases between. Germline V lookup: CDR1 SQVTM, CDR2 ANQGSEA. CDR3 nucleotide sequence: TGCAGCGTTGAAGTTACAGGGTTGTTATCTGACGAGCAGTACTTC. This translates into CSVEVTGLLSDEQYF.

The chain uses TRBV29-1 and TRBJ2-3; 8 positions match TRBD1. The CDR3 loop spans 15 amino acids. Germline V CDR1 and CDR2: SQVTM, ANQGSEA. The junction had 11 bases not matched to a gene; V was cut back by 6 bases and J by 3 bases. The CDR3 region is CSVIVGQGVTDTQYF. The CDR3 DNA sequence: TGCAGCGTGATCGTTGGACAGGGCGTAACAGATACGCAGTATTTT.

This sequence joins TRBV29-1 and TRBJ2-7; possible D gene TRBD1, 5 bases. Germline CDR1 is SQVTM and CDR2 is ANQGSEA. V was shortened by 5 bases and J by 0 bases, with 11 bases between the two germline ends. This CDR3 region has 13 residues. In DNA, the CDR3 is TGCAGCGTTACGAATAGGGGCTCCTACGAGCAGTACTTC. Translation gives CSVTNRGSYEQYF.

The gene calls are TRBV6-1 and TRBJ2-7; the D gene is possibly TRBD2 (6 bases). The CDR3 contains 14 residues. The V end lost 3 bases, the J end lost 6 bases, and 15 bases lay between the germline ends. Per the germline V gene, CDR1 is MNHNS and CDR2 is SASEGT. The CDR3 reads CASSDQGLGIEQYF. For the CDR3, the DNA is TGTGCCAGCAGTGACCAGGGACTCGGAATCGAGCAGTACTTC.